These 21 T cell receptor beta chains were sequenced from one sample in a study of control samples from healthy donors and cancer patients. The assay was immunoSEQ multiplex PCR, and TCRdb's table has in-frame clones only and misses some. Found here are 85,000 to 100,000 clones, approximately 82% of them singletons; the top ten hold 2%. The source material was blood. Source of these receptors: a man in his sixties in good health.

The table lists this clone with a count of one. The chain joins TRBV6-1 to TRBJ1-2, with 7 bases fitting TRBD1. The CDR3 runs to 16 residues. CDR1 and CDR2 (germline): MNHNS, SASEGT. V lost 2 bases, J lost 1 base, and 7 bases stayed unmatched. The CDR3 protein is CASSESTGQLNYGYTF. CDR3 nucleotide sequence: TGTGCCAGCAGTGAAAGTACGGGACAGCTTAACTATGGCTACACCTTC.

This clone was observed a single time. The chain recombines TRBV5-1 with TRBJ2-2; 7 bases are shared with TRBD2. Germline V gene data show CDR1 as SGHRS and CDR2 as YFSETQ. With V trimmed by 0 bases and J by 0 bases, 2 bases remained unmatched. The CDR3 covers 16 residues. The CDR3 DNA reads as TGCGCCAGCAGCTTGGTAGGACTAGCGAACACCGGGGAGCTGTTTTTT. This sequence encodes CASSLVGLANTGELFF.

On this clone: This same CDR3 is encoded by further DNA sequences in the sample. V gene TRBV5-1 combines with J gene TRBJ2-5, with 8 positions matching TRBD2. The ends lost 0 bases at V and 4 bases at J; junction bases unmatched: 8. The CDR3 is 16 residues long. Germline loops: CDR1 SGHRS, CDR2 YFSETQ. The CDR3 here is CASSLGRGGGIETQYF. The CDR3 region has the DNA TGCGCCAGCAGCTTGGGTCGGGGGGGCGGTATAGAGACCCAGTACTTC. Complete variable domain (other parts from reference TRBV5-1 and TRBJ2-5): KAGVTQTPRYLIKTRGQQVTLSCSPISGHRSVSWYQQTPGQGLQFLFEYFSETQRNKGNFPGRFSGRQFSNSRSEMNVSTLELGDSALYLCASSLGRGGGIETQYFGPGTRLLVL.

V and J are TRBV7-8 and TRBJ1-3, with a possible D match to TRBD1 (6 bases). With 5 bases removed from V and 0 bases from J, the gap between germline ends came to 14 bases. The CDR3 length is 16 residues. Germline CDR1 and CDR2: SGHVS and FQNEAQ. The CDR3 is CASSMDSPISGNTIYF. The CDR3 nucleotides read TGTGCCAGCAGCATGGACAGCCCGATCTCTGGAAACACCATATATTTT.

This clone was counted only a few times. The V call is TRBV12-3 or TRBV12-4, the J call TRBJ1-1; D ambiguous. CDR3 length equals 12 residues. The ends were cut back, 6 bases at V and 11 bases at J, with 16 bases in the middle. The CDR3 coding sequence is TGTGCCAGCAGAGGTTCGGGAGGATGGGCTTTCTTT. As protein: CASRGSGGWAFF.

The rearrangement links TRBV7-9 to TRBJ2-1; TRBD2 aligns across 12 bases. Per the germline V gene, CDR1 is SEHNR and CDR2 is FQNEAQ (reference sequence). V was pared by 1 base and J by 1 base, with 2 bases of the junction left unmatched. The CDR3 is 17 amino acids. CDR3 amino acids: CASSLGLAGVSYNEQFF. As DNA, the CDR3 is TGTGCCAGCAGCTTAGGACTAGCGGGAGTGTCCTACAATGAGCAGTTCTTC.

This clone was counted a single time. The rearrangement links TRBV7-9 to TRBJ2-2, with TRBD2 as a possible D gene (6 bases). Trimming removed 6 bases from V and 2 bases from J, with 13 bases in between. Germline assignment: CDR1 SEHNR and CDR2 FQNEAQ (reference sequence). The CDR3 totals 15 residues. The CDR3: CASRYPGLNTGELFF. The CDR3 nucleotides read TGTGCCAGCAGGTACCCGGGACTTAACACCGGGGAGCTGTTTTTT.

This sequence joins TRBV18 and TRBJ2-5; D gene ambiguous. The DNA end favors TRBJ2-7, so the J call may be wrong. Germline CDR1 reads KGHSH; CDR2 reads LQKENI. The length of the CDR3 is 13 residues. CDR3 nucleotides: TGTGCCAGCTCACCACCGGTAGAGGACGAGCAGTACTTC. Translation gives CASSPPVEDEQYF.

This chain joins TRBV3-1 (or the pseudogene TRBV3-2) and TRBJ2-2; 7 nucleotides agree with TRBD1. V dropped 4 bases and J dropped 8; count of bases not matched to a gene: 7. This CDR3 contains 14 residues. Looked up from germline, CDR1 is LGHDT and CDR2 is YNNKEL (reference sequence). The CDR3, as DNA: TGTGCCAGCAGCCCCACAGGGGCCACAGGGGAGCTGTTTTTT. Translated: CASSPTGATGELFF.

This chain joins TRBV6-5 and TRBJ1-2; a possible D gene is TRBD1 (5 bases). V lost 7 bases and J lost 6, with 18 bases in between. This CDR3 is 14 amino acids long. In germline, CDR1 is MNHEY, CDR2 SVGAGI. CDR3 loop: CASTEPHRFNGYTF. The DNA for the CDR3 is TGTGCCAGCACCGAGCCCCACAGGTTCAATGGCTACACCTTC.

J is TRBJ1-1 and V is TRBV5-8; perhaps TRBD1 as D (5 bases). The V gene's germline CDR1 is SGHTS and CDR2 YDEGEE. The germline V and J ends were trimmed by 5 bases and 4 bases, with 9 bases remaining between them. The CDR3 sequence is 12 residues long. CDR3 protein: CASRGGGTEAFF. CDR3 DNA: TGTGCCAGCAGGGGGGGAGGCACTGAAGCTTTCTTT.

This clone has only one observation. Other DNA sequences in the sample encode the same CDR3. V is TRBV9 and J is TRBJ2-2, with D possibly matching TRBD2 (7 bases). The CDR3 is 15 amino acids. Trimming pared 2 bases from V and 3 bases from J, leaving 11 bases between. Germline CDR1 and CDR2: SGDLS and YYNGEE. CDR3 coding DNA: TGTGCCAGCAGCGTTGGGGGGGCCTACACCGGGGAGCTGTTTTTT. Encoded protein: CASSVGGAYTGELFF. The complete variable domain, with remaining parts taken from reference TRBV9 and TRBJ2-2, reads DSGVTQTPKHLITATGQRVTLRCSPRSGDLSVYWYQQSLDQGLQFLIQYYNGEERAKGNILERFSAQQFPDLHSELNLSSLELGDSALYFCASSVGGAYTGELFFGEGSRLTVL.

The V gene is TRBV6-5, the J gene TRBJ1-6; 7 positions match TRBD1. Per the germline V gene, CDR1 is MNHEY and CDR2 is SVGAGI. The CDR3 sequence is 15 residues long. The junction had 9 bases not matched to a gene; V was cut back by 6 bases and J by 7 bases. The CDR3 nucleotides read TGTGCCAGCAGCCTCGGACAGGCAATGAATTCACCCCTCCACTTT. It codes for CASSLGQAMNSPLHF.

The chain uses TRBV6-5 and TRBJ1-5; 8 nucleotides align to TRBD1. Germline-derived CDR1 and CDR2 are MNHEY and SVGAGI. CDR3 size: 14 residues. Losses at the gene ends were 6 bases for V and 5 bases for J; bases not matched to a gene: 6. The CDR3 sequence: CASRYRGSDQPQHF. In DNA, the CDR3 is TGTGCCAGCAGGTACAGGGGGTCTGATCAGCCCCAGCATTTT.

The V gene is TRBV12-3 or TRBV12-4, the J gene TRBJ1-3; the D is unclear. Deletions cut 8 bases from V and 0 bases from J, with 5 bases between. The CDR3 covers 12 residues. CDR3 protein: CASSISGNTIYF. Written as DNA, the CDR3 is TGTGCCAGCTCAATCTCTGGAAACACCATATATTTT.

The gene calls are TRBV20-1 and TRBJ2-1; D is perhaps TRBD1 (5 bases). V was pared by 2 bases and J by 6 bases, with 5 bases between. Germline CDR1 reads DFQATT; CDR2 reads SNEGSKA (reference sequence). The CDR3 totals 11 residues. The CDR3: CSARQGNEQFF. For the CDR3, the DNA is TGCAGTGCTAGACAGGGCAATGAGCAGTTCTTC.

V is TRBV27 and J is TRBJ1-4; tentative D call: TRBD1 (5 bases). The ends were cut back, 5 bases at V and 1 base at J, with 8 bases in the middle. The CDR3 is 14 residues long. Germline V CDR1 and CDR2: MNHEY, SMNVEV (reference sequence). The CDR3 coding sequence is TGTGCCAGCAGTCGGGGCCTAACTAATGAAAAACTGTTTTTT. This codes for CASSRGLTNEKLFF.

The V gene is TRBV11-2, the J gene TRBJ2-7, with D tentatively TRBD1 or TRBD2 (5 bases each). This CDR3 is 15 amino acids long. Germline V gene sequence: CDR1 SGHAT, CDR2 FQNNGV. V was trimmed by 2 bases and J by 6 bases, leaving 17 bases between them. CDR3 loop: CASSLSRGAPGEQYF. The CDR3 nucleotides are TGTGCCAGCAGCTTAAGCAGAGGGGCCCCGGGCGAGCAGTACTTC.

The rearrangement uses TRBV5-1 and TRBJ2-5; D unclear. Germline values: CDR1 SGHRS, CDR2 YFSETQ. The CDR3 consists of 15 residues. The V end was cut by 0 bases, the J end by 1 base, with 10 bases between. The CDR3 spells CASSLVSPGQETQYF. The DNA for the CDR3 is TGCGCCAGCAGCTTGGTTTCCCCAGGCCAAGAGACCCAGTACTTC.

The genes are TRBV19 and TRBJ2-1; D is uncertain. Trimming pared 1 base from V and 6 bases from J, leaving 13 bases between. CDR3 size: 15 residues. Germline CDR1 and CDR2: LNHDA and SQIVND (reference sequence). The CDR3 here is CASSIAAEESNEQFF. In DNA form, the CDR3 reads TGTGCCAGTAGTATAGCCGCCGAGGAATCCAATGAGCAGTTCTTC.

This chain connects TRBV5-1 to TRBJ2-6; the D is unclear. The CDR3 covers 15 residues. Germline CDR1 SGHRS, CDR2 YFSETQ. The V end was cut by 0 bases, the J end by 0 bases, with 4 bases between. The CDR3 bases are TGCGCCAGCAGCTTGGGTCACTCTGGGGCCAACGTCCTGACTTTC. It specifies CASSLGHSGANVLTF.